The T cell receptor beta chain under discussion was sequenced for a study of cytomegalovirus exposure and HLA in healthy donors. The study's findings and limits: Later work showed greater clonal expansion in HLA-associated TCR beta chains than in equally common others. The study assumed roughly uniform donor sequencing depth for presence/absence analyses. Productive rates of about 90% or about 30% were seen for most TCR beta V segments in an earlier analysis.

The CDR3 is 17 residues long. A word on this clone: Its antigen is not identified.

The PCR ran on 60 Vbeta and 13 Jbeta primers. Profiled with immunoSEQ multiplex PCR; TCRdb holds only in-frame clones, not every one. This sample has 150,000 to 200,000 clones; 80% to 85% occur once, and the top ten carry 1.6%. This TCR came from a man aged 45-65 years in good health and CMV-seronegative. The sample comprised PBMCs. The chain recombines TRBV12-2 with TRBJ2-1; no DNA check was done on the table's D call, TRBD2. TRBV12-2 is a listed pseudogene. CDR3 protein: CASRSQPSSGRYNEQFF. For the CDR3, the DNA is TGTGCAAGTCGCTCCCAGCCCTCAAGCGGGAGGTACAATGAGCAGTTCTTC.